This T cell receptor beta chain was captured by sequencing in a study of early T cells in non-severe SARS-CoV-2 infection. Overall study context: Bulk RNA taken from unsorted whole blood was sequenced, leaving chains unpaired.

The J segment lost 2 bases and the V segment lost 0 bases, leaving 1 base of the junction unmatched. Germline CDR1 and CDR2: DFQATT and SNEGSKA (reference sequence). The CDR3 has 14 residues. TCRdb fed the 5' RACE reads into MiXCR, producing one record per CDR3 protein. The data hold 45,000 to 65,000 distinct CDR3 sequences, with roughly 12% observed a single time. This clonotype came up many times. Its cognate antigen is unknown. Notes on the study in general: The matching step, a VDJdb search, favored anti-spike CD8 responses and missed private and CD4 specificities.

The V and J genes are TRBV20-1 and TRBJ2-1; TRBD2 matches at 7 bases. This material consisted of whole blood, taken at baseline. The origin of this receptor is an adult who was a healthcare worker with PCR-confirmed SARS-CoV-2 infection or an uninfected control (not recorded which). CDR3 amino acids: CSARELAAYNEQFF. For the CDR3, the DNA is TGCAGTGCTAGAGAGCTAGCGGCCTACAATGAGCAGTTCTTC.